This note documents a single T cell receptor beta chain sequence. Its cognate antigen has yet to be identified. Base qualities are not recorded, but no much larger clone differs from it by a single base. The sample's time point, from its label and the paper: baseline before first vaccination. The vaccinee samples were drawn from two UK trials, COV001 and COV002, one of which was a single-blind randomized controlled phase 2/3 trial testing AZD1222 (ChAdOx1 nCoV-19) in healthy adults. For TCRbeta chain sequencing, PBMC samples were collected from trial participants at day 0 and at day 28 after the second dose. Reading from cysteine to phenylalanine, the CDR3 counts 14 amino acids. The read is trimmed to its CDR3 DNA, 42 bases read in frame from base 1. Looking up the germline V gene yields CDR1 SGHRS and CDR2 YFSETQ. After removal of 4 bases from V and 3 bases from J, the junction retains 4 bases not matched to a gene.

The CDR3 regions of human TCRbeta chains were analyzed by immunosequencing. Concerning the study's data processing: TCRs in the repertoires were matched against a reference library of SARS-CoV-2-specific TCRs that had been generated with the MIRA antigen-specificity platform. Breadth meant the fraction of unique TCRs that were SARS-CoV-2-associated, whereas depth meant the fraction of total T cells that were SARS-CoV-2-associated. Each spike-specific TCR was assigned to its reactive spike region and to a CD4 or CD8 class using the MIRA data. Log10-transformed breadth and depth values were compared by one-way ANOVA with Sidak's multiple comparisons tests. TCRdb took over this immuneACCESS table, retaining in-frame rearrangements with V and J assigned. Such tables are incomplete; in checked studies, under half of the missing clones stem from an unresolved V gene, and the remainder is unexplained. V and J calls plus clone size are reproduced from that table; the DNA served to infer D and trimming. Counted in this sample were roughly 170,000 clones; around 90% of them appeared once. The ten largest clones take up 2.6% of the sample.

The entry originates in a study of T cell responses to AZD1222 COVID-19 vaccine (dated by TCRdb to 2020 to 2022). At the level of the whole study: AZD1222 recipients given second doses at about 4 weeks or at about 12 weeks were pooled, since spike-specific TCR depth and breadth were not found to differ between the two schedules. Enrollment into the trials was organized by age into subgroups of 18-55, 56-69 and 70-plus years, and those subgroups contained about 150, 27 and 61 TCR-sequenced participants, respectively. TCR sequencing was performed for about 250 trial participants, of whom about 200 were given two doses of AZD1222 and around 25 were given two doses of MenACWY control vaccine. General conclusions and limits of the study: Epitopes outside the regions mutated in the B.1.351 and B.1.1.7 variants were reportedly recognized by nearly half of the unique spike-specific TCRs. CD4 TCRs associated with the vaccine covered the entire spike protein, and the dominant responses were in regions 160-218 and 743-854. Conclusions about previously exposed vaccinees are limited, since just a handful of AZD1222 recipients were seropositive for SARS-CoV-2 at baseline. No day 14 peak-response samples were available, so repertoires were characterized only after the peak T cell response. Spike-specific TCR breadth and depth rose significantly after two AZD1222 doses compared with day 0 and with MenACWY recipients. Participants were mostly white British and included more females than males, and it was suggested by the authors that clonal diversity may have been underestimated. In the small 56-69-year group, the increase in depth fell short of significance, most likely because of low power.

The sequenced sample was peripheral blood, obtained on day 0 of AZD1222 vaccination. The receptor was isolated from an adult in good health. The V gene is TRBV5-1 and the J gene is TRBJ2-7; 10 junctional bases match TRBD1. The DNA reads as follows: TGCGCCAGCAGCGTGACAGGGGGCGGCTACGAGCAGTACTTC. Translated, this gives CASSVTGGGYEQYF.